This paragraph reports one T cell receptor (beta chain). This entry is derived from a study of Graves' ophthalmopathy and Graves' hyperthyroidism. CDR3 regions of TCR beta were amplified from RNA transcripts. HTBI primers primed a first-round RT-PCR, and a second-round multiplex PCR followed. TCRdb passed the multiplex PCR reads through MiXCR, listing each CDR3 protein once. The sample records approximately 150,000 distinct CDR3 sequences, 35% to 45% being singletons. The V end lost 2 bases, the J end lost 6 bases, and 10 bases lay between the germline ends. Germline CDR1 is SGHDN and CDR2 is FVKESK. CDR3 length: 13 residues.

This chain joins TRBV14 and TRBJ1-2, with unresolved D. This TCR came from a man under 40 with Graves' ophthalmopathy. Sequencing used peripheral blood. CDR3 sequence reads: CASSQQGRDGYTF. CDR3 DNA sequence: TGTGCCAGCAGCCAACAAGGAAGAGATGGCTACACCTTC.